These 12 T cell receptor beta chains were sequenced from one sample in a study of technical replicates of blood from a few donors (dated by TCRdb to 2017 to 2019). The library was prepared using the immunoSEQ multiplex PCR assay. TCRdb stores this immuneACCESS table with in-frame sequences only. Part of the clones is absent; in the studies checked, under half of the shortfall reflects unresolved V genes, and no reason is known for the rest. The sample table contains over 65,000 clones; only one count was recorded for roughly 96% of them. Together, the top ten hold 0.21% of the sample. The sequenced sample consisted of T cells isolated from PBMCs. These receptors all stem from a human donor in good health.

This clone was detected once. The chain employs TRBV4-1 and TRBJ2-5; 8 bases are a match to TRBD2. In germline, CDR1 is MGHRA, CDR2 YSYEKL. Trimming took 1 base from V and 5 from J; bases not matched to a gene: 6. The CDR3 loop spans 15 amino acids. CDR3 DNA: TGCGCCAGCAGCCAAGCGGGGGGGATGGGGGAGACCCAGTACTTC. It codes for CASSQAGGMGETQYF.

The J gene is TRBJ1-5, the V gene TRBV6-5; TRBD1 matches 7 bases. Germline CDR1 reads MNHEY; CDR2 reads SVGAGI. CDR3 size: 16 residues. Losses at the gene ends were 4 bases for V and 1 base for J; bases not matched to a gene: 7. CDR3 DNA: TGTGCCAGCAGTTCCACCCGACAGGGCAGCAATCAGCCCCAGCATTTT. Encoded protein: CASSSTRQGSNQPQHF.

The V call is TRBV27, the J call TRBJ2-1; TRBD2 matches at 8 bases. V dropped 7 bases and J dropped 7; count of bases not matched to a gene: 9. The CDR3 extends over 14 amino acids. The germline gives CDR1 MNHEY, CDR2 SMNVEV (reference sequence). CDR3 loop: CASTRTSRPNEQFF. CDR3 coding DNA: TGTGCCAGCACGCGGACTAGCCGTCCGAATGAGCAGTTCTTC.

The CDR3: CASSAPGTSHEQFF. The CDR3 DNA reads as TGTGCCAGCAGTGCACCCGGGACTAGCCATGAGCAGTTCTTC. The chain couples TRBV25-1 to TRBJ2-1, with TRBD2 identical over 9 bases. Unmatched junction bases numbered 6, after V lost 4 bases and J lost 8 bases. This CDR3 region has 14 residues. Germline V lookup: CDR1 MGHDK, CDR2 SYGVNS.

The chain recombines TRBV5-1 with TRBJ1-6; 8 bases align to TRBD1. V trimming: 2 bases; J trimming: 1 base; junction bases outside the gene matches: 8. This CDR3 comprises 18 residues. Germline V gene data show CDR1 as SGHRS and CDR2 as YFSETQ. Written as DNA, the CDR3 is TGCGCCAGCAGCTTTAGAGGTGACAGGGGTTCCTATAATTCACCCCTCCACTTT. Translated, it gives CASSFRGDRGSYNSPLHF. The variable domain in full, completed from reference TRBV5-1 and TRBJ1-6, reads KAGVTQTPRYLIKTRGQQVTLSCSPISGHRSVSWYQQTPGQGLQFLFEYFSETQRNKGNFPGRFSGRQFSNSRSEMNVSTLELGDSALYLCASSFRGDRGSYNSPLHFGNGTRLTVT.

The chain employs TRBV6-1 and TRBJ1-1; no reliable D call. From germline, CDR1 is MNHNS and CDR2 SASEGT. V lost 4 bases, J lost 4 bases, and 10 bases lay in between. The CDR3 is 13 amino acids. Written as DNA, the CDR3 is TGTGCCAGCAGTGTCCTCGAGAGCACTGAAGCTTTCTTT. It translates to CASSVLESTEAFF.

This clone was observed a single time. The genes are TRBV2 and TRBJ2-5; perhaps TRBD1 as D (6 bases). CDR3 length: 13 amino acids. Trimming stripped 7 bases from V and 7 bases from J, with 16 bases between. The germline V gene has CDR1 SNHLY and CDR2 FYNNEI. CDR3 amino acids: CASTGTIGGTQYF. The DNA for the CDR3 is TGTGCCAGCACCGGAACGATAGGGGGGACCCAGTACTTC.

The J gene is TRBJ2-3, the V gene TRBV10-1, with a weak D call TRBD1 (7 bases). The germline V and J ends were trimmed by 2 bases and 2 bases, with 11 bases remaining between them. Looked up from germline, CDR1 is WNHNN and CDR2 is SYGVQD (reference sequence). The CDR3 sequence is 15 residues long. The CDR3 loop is CASSEGGTVTDTQYF. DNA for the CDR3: TGCGCCAGCAGTGAGGGCGGGACAGTCACAGATACGCAGTATTTT.

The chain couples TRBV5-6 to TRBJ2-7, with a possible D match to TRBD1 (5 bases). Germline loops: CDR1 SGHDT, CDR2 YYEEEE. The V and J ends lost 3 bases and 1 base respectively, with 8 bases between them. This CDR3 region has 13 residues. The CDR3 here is CASSSDNSYEQYF. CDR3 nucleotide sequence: TGTGCCAGCAGCTCGGACAATTCCTACGAGCAGTACTTC.

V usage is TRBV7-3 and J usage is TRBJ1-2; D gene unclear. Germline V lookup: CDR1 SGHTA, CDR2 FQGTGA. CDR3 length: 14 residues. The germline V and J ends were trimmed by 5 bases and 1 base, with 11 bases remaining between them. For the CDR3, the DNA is TGTGCCAGCAGCGAAACAGCTTATAACTATGGCTACACCTTC. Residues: CASSETAYNYGYTF.

CDR3 loop: CASSRAPGQGAYEQYF. The CDR3 DNA follows: TGCGCCAGCAGCCGGGCCCCGGGACAGGGGGCCTACGAGCAGTACTTC. This rearrangement joins TRBV4-1 to TRBJ2-7; 11 bases match TRBD1. The CDR3 contains 16 residues. Germline V lookup: CDR1 MGHRA, CDR2 YSYEKL. V dropped 4 bases and J dropped 2; count of bases not matched to a gene: 7.

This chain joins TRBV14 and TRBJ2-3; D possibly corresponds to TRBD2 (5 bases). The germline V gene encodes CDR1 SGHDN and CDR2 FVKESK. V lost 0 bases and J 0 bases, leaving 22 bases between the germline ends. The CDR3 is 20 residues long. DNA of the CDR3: TGTGCCAGCAGCCAAGAGGGTGGCTTGGCCTTAGCGCGAAGCACAGATACGCAGTATTTT. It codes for CASSQEGGLALARSTDTQYF.